This T cell receptor (beta chain) was documented in a study of CD8+ T cells in alopecia areata. The CDR3 contains 13 residues. Germline CDR1 reads GTSNPN; CDR2 reads SVGIG (reference sequence). V lost 3 bases and J 4 bases, leaving 13 bases between the germline ends. Sequencing used cDNA as its template, made by extracting RNA and reverse transcribing it. Assay used: immunoSEQ multiplex PCR; TCRdb lists only in-frame clones, some missing. The sample holds 90,000 to 120,000 clones, around 59% seen once. Sequences were obtained from CD8+ T cells sorted from blood. The rearrangement joins TRBV30 to TRBJ2-7; D ambiguous. The receptor's source is a human donor in good health. The CDR3 protein is CAWRQSSWYEQYF. The CDR3 DNA sequence: TGTGCCTGGAGACAGTCCAGCTGGTACGAGCAGTACTTC.